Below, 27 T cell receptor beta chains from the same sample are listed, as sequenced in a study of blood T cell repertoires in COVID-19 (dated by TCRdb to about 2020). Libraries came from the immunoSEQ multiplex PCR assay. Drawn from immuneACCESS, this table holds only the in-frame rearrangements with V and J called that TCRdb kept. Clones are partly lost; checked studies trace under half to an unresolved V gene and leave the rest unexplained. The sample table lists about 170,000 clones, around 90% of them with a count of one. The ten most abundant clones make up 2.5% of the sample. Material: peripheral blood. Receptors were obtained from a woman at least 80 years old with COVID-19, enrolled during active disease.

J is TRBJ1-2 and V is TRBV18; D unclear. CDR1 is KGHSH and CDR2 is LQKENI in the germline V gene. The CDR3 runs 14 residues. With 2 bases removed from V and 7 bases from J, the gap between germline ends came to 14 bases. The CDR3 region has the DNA TGTGCCAGCTCACCAGGGCCGGGAATTAGTGGCTACACCTTC. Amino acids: CASSPGPGISGYTF.

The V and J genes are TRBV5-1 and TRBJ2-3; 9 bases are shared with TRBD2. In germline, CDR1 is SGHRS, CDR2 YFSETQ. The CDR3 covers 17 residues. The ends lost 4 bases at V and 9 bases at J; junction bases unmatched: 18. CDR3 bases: TGCGCCAGCAGCGTGGGTTTTGGTAGCGGGAGAGAAGCGACGCAGTATTTT. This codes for CASSVGFGSGREATQYF. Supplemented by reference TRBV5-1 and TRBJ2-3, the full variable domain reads KAGVTQTPRYLIKTRGQQVTLSCSPISGHRSVSWYQQTPGQGLQFLFEYFSETQRNKGNFPGRFSGRQFSNSRSEMNVSTLELGDSALYLCASSVGFGSGREATQYFGPGTRLTVL.

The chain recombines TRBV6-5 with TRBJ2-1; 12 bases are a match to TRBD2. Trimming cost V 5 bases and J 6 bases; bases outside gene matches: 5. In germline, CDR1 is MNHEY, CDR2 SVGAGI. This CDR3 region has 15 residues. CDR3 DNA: TGTGCCAGCAGTACGGAGGGACTAGCGGGCAATGAGCAGTTCTTC. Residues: CASSTEGLAGNEQFF.

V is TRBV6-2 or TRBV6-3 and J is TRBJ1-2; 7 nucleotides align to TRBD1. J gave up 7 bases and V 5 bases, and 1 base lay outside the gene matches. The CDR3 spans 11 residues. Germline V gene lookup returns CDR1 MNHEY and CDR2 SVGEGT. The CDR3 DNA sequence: TGTGCCAGCAGTCACAGGGGTGGCTACACCTTC. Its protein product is CASSHRGGYTF.

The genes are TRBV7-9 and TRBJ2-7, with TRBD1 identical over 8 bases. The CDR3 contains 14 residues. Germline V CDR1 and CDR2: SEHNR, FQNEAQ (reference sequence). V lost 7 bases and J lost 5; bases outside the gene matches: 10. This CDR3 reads CASTVAAGGDEQYF. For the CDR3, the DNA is TGTGCCAGCACCGTCGCGGCAGGGGGCGACGAGCAGTACTTC.

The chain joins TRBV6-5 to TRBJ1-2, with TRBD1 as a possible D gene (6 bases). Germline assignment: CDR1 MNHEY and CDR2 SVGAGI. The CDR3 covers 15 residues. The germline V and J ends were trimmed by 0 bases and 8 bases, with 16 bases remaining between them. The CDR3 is CASSYSGHEAGGYTF. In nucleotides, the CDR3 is TGTGCCAGCAGTTACTCGGGACACGAGGCTGGAGGCTACACCTTC.

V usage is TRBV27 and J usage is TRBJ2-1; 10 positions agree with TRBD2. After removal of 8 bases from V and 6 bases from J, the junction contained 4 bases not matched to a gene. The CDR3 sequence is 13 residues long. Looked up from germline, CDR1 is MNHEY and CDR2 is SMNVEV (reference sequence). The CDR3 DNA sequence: TGTGCCAGCGCTAGCGGGAGTCCCAATGAGCAGTTCTTC. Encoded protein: CASASGSPNEQFF.

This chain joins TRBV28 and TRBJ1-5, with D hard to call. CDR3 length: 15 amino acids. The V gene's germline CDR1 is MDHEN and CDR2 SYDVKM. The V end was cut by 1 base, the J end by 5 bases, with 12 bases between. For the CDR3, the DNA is TGTGCCAGCAGTTTATCAGTCACGAGGGATCAGCCCCAGCATTTT. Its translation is CASSLSVTRDQPQHF.

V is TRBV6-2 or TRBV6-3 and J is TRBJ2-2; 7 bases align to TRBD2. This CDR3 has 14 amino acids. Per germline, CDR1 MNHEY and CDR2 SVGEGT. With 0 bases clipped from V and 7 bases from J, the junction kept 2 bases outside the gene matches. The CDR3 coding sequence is TGTGCCAGCAGTTACTCGACGGGGGGCGGGGAGCTGTTTTTT. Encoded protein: CASSYSTGGGELFF.

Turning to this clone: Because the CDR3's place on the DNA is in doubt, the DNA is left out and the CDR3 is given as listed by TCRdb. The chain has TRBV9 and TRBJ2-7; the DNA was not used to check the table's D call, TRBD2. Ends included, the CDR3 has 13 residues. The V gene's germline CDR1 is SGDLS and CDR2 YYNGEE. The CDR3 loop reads CASSVASGTRLVF.

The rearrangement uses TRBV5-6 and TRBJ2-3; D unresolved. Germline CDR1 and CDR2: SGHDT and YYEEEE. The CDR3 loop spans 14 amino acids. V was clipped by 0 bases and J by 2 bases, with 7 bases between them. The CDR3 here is CASSLGSLTDTQYF. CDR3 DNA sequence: TGTGCCAGCAGCTTGGGGAGCCTCACAGATACGCAGTATTTT.

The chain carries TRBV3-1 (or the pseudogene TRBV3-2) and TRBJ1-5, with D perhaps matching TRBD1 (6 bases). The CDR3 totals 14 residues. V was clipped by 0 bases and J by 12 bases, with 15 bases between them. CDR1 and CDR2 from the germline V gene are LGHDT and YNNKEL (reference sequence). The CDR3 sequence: CASSQEGKGVIQHF. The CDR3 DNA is TGTGCCAGCAGCCAAGAGGGAAAGGGGGTGATCCAGCATTTT.

The CDR3 DNA reads TGTGCCAGCAGTCTTGATTCGGCTGGGGCCAACGTCCTGACTTTC. It specifies CASSLDSAGANVLTF. The chain couples TRBV6-5 to TRBJ2-6; D gene unclear. The CDR3 totals 15 residues. Looked up from germline, CDR1 is MNHEY and CDR2 is SVGAGI. Trimming stripped 5 bases from V and 2 bases from J, with 10 bases between.

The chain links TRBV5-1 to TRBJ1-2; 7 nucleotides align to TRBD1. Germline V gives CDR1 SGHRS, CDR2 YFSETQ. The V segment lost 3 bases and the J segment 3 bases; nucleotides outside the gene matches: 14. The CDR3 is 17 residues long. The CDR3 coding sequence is TGCGCCAGCAGCTACCGACAGGGTATACATAAGGACTATGGCTACACCTTC. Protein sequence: CASSYRQGIHKDYGYTF. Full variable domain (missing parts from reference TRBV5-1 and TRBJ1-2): KAGVTQTPRYLIKTRGQQVTLSCSPISGHRSVSWYQQTPGQGLQFLFEYFSETQRNKGNFPGRFSGRQFSNSRSEMNVSTLELGDSALYLCASSYRQGIHKDYGYTFGSGTRLTVV.

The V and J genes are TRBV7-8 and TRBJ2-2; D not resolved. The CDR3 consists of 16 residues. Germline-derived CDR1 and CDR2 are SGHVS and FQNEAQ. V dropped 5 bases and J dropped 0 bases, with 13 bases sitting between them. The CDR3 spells CASSQTTGANTGELFF. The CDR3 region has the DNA TGTGCCAGCAGCCAGACGACTGGCGCGAACACCGGGGAGCTGTTTTTT.

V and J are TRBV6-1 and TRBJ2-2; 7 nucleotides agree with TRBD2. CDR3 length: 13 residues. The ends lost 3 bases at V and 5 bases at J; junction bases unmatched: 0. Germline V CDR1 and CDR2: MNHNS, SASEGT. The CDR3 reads CASSERETGELFF. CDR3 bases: TGTGCCAGCAGTGAGCGGGAGACCGGGGAGCTGTTTTTT.

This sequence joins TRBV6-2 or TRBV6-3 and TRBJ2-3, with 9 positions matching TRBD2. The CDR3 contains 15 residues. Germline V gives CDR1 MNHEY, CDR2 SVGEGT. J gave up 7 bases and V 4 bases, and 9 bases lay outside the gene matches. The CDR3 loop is CASSSAGGPTHTQYF. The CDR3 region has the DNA TGTGCCAGCAGTTCCGCGGGGGGGCCAACTCATACGCAGTATTTT.

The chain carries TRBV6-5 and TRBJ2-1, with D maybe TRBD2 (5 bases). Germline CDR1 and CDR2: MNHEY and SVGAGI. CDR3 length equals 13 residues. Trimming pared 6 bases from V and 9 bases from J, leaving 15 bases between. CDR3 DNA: TGTGCCAGCAGGTACGAACGGGGTCTTGAGCAGTTCTTC. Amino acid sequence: CASRYERGLEQFF.

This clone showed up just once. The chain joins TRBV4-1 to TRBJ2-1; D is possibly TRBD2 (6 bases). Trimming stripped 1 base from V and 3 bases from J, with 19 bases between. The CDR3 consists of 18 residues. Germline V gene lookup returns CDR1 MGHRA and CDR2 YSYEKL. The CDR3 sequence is CASSQGQAGRWLYNEQFF. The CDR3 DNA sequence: TGCGCCAGCAGCCAAGGGCAGGCGGGACGGTGGCTCTACAATGAGCAGTTCTTC.

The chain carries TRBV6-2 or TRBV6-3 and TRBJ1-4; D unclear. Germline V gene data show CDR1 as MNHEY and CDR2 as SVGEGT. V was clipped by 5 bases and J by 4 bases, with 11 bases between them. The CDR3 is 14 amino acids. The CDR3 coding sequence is TGTGCCAGCAGTAAACGACGGGTTAATGAAAAACTGTTTTTT. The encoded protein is CASSKRRVNEKLFF.

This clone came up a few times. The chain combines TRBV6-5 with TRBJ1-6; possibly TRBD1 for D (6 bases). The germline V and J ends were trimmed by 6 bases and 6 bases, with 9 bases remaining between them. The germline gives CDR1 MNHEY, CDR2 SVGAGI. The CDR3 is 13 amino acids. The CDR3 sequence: CASRDRVNSPLHF. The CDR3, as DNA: TGTGCCAGCAGGGACAGAGTTAATTCACCCCTCCACTTT.

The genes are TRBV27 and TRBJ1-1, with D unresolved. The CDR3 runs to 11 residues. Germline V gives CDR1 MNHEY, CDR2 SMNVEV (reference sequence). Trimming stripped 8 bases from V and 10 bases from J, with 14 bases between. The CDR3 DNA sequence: TGTGCCAGCCCTTCGGAGGGTAGAGCTTTCTTT. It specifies CASPSEGRAFF.

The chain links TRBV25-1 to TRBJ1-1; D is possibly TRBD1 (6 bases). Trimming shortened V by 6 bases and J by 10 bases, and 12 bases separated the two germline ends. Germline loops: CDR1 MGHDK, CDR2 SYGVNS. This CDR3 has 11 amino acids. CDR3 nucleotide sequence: TGTGCCAGCAGCTCCCAGGGGCGAGCTTTCTTT. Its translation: CASSSQGRAFF.

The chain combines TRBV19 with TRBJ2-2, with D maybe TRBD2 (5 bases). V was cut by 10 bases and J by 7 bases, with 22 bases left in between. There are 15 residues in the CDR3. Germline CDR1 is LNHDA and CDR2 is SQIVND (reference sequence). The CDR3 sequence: CATTRSLARFGELFF. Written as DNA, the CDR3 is TGTGCCACCACCCGGTCGCTAGCTCGCTTCGGGGAGCTGTTTTTT.

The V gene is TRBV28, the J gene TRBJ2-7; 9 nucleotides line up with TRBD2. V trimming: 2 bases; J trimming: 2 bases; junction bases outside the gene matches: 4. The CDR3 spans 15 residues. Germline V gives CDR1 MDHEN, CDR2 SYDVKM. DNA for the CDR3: TGTGCCAGCAGTTTAAGCGGGAGGACTACCTACGAGCAGTACTTC. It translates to CASSLSGRTTYEQYF.

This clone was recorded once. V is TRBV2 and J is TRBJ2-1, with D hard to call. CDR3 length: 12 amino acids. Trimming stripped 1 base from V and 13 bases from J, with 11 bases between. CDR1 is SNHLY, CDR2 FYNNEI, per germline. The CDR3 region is CASSEGLAEQFF. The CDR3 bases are TGTGCCAGCAGTGAAGGACTGGCCGAACAGTTCTTC.

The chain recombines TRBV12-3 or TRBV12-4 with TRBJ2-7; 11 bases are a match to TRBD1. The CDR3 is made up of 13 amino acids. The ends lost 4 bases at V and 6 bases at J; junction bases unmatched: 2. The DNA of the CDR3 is TGTGCCAGCAGTTCGGGGACAGGGGGCGAGCAGTACTTC. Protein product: CASSSGTGGEQYF.